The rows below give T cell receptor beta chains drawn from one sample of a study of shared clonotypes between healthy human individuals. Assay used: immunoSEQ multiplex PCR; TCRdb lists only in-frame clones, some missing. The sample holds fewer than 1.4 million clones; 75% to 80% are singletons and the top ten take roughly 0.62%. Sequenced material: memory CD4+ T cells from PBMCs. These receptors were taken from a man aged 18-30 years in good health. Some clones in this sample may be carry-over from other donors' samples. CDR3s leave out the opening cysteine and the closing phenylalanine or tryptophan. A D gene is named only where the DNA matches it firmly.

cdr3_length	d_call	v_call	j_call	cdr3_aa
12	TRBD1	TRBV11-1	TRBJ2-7	ASSPGQGAYEQY
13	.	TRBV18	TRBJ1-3	ASSLQGTSGNTIY
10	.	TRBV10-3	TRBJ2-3	AIGTSTDTQY
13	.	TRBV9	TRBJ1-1	ASSVEAGMSTEAF
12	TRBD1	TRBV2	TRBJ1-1	ASSGQGVNTEAF
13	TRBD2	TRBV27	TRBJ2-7	ASSLGLVGYYEQY
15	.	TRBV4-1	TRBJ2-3	ASSQVGREGGTDTQY
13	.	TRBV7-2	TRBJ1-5	ASSLGQGVTQPQH
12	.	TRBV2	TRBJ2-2	ASRWDGNTGELF
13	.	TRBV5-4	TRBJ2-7	ASSPLGGPHSEQY
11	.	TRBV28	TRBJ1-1	ASTTLGEGEAF
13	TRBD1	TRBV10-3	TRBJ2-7	AISDARDRPLEQY
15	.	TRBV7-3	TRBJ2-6	ASSLGTTVSGANVLT